These 10 T cell receptor beta chains were all obtained from the same sample, sequenced in a study of blood T cell repertoires in COVID-19. The repertoire was sequenced with immunoSEQ multiplex PCR; TCRdb's copy has only in-frame clones and lacks some. Altogether some 180,000 clones are present, 80% being singletons, with the ten largest covering 13% to 15%. Specimen: PBMCs or T cells enriched from blood (not recorded which). Every receptor here comes from a man between 60 and 70 years old who had been exposed to COVID-19.

The gene calls are TRBV29-1 and TRBJ2-7, with D possibly being TRBD1 (6 bases). The CDR3 contains 13 residues. CDR1 and CDR2 (germline): SQVTM, ANQGSEA. Trimming took 7 bases from V and 2 from J, leaving 15 bases between them. The chain's CDR3 is CSAEGETPYEQYF. The DNA for the CDR3 is TGCAGCGCCGAGGGGGAGACCCCCTACGAGCAGTACTTC.

The sample holds one count of this clone. This chain uses TRBV5-4 with TRBJ2-7; 11 positions agree with TRBD2. This CDR3 comprises 15 residues. V shed 3 bases and J 4 bases; nucleotides not matched to a gene: 6. The germline V gene has CDR1 SGHNT and CDR2 YYREEE (reference sequence). CDR3 sequence: CASSSKTSGAYEQYF. The CDR3 DNA reads as TGTGCCAGCAGCTCCAAGACTAGCGGGGCTTACGAGCAGTACTTC. The variable domain in full, completed from reference TRBV5-4 and TRBJ2-7, reads ETGVTQSPTHLIKTRGQQVTLRCSSQSGHNTVSWYQQALGQGPQFIFQYYREEENGRGNFPPRFSGLQFPNYSSELNVNALELDDSALYLCASSSKTSGAYEQYFGPGTRLTVT.

The chain carries TRBV5-1 and TRBJ1-5, with D unresolved. V lost 4 bases and J lost 3, with 14 bases in between. CDR1 and CDR2 from the germline V gene are SGHRS and YFSETQ. The CDR3 loop spans 15 amino acids. CDR3 protein: CASSPLSSSNQPQHF. CDR3 nucleotides: TGCGCCAGCAGCCCCCTTTCGTCCTCCAATCAGCCCCAGCATTTT.

V is TRBV29-1 and J is TRBJ1-2; D is perhaps TRBD1 (5 bases). V dropped 3 bases and J dropped 4 bases, with 12 bases sitting between them. The CDR3 has 13 amino acids. CDR1 is SQVTM, CDR2 ANQGSEA, per germline. This CDR3 reads CSVDAGRSYGYTF. The CDR3 region has the DNA TGCAGCGTTGACGCGGGACGCTCCTATGGCTACACCTTC.

The V gene is TRBV2, the J gene TRBJ2-2; 9 nucleotides match TRBD1. V was clipped by 6 bases and J by 3 bases; unmatched bases: 5. CDR1 is SNHLY, CDR2 FYNNEI, per germline. This CDR3 region has 15 residues. This chain's CDR3 is CASRPGTGYTGELFF. DNA for the CDR3: TGTGCCAGCAGGCCCGGGACAGGGTACACCGGGGAGCTGTTTTTT. Variable domain in full (rest from reference TRBV2 and TRBJ2-2): EPEVTQTPSHQVTQMGQEVILRCVPISNHLYFYWYRQILGQKVEFLVSFYNNEISEKSEIFDDQFSVERPDGSNFTLKIRSTKLEDSAMYFCASRPGTGYTGELFFGEGSRLTVL.

The chain couples TRBV11-2 to TRBJ1-1; D uncertain. The germline V gene has CDR1 SGHAT and CDR2 FQNNGV. This CDR3 spans 14 amino acids. V was trimmed by 2 bases and J by 4 bases, leaving 11 bases between them. CDR3 DNA sequence: TGTGCCAGCAGCTTAAAGGGAGGAGGCACTGAAGCTTTCTTT. This translates into CASSLKGGGTEAFF. Supplemented by reference TRBV11-2 and TRBJ1-1, the full variable domain reads EAGVAQSPRYKIIEKRQSVAFWCNPISGHATLYWYQQILGQGPKLLIQFQNNGVVDDSQLPKDRFSAERLKGVDSTLKIQPAKLEDSAVYLCASSLKGGGTEAFFGQGTRLTVV.

This chain uses TRBV5-6 with TRBJ1-2, with D possibly being TRBD1 (5 bases). The germline V gene has CDR1 SGHDT and CDR2 YYEEEE. CDR3 size: 13 residues. The ends were cut back, 4 bases at V and 4 bases at J, with 11 bases in the middle. CDR3 amino acids: CASSINTGYGYTF. Here the CDR3 DNA reads TGTGCCAGCAGCATAAACACAGGCTATGGCTACACCTTC.

The V gene is TRBV5-1, the J gene TRBJ2-3; 9 bases fit TRBD2. Germline V gene sequence: CDR1 SGHRS, CDR2 YFSETQ. CDR3 size: 15 residues. Trimming at V came to 5 bases and at J to 4 bases, leaving 8 bases not matched to a gene. The CDR3 DNA sequence: TGCGCCAGCAGTTTAGCGGGAGTTGGGCCAGATACGCAGTATTTT. It is translated as CASSLAGVGPDTQYF. Together with reference TRBV5-1 and TRBJ2-3, the CDR3 gives the full variable domain: KAGVTQTPRYLIKTRGQQVTLSCSPISGHRSVSWYQQTPGQGLQFLFEYFSETQRNKGNFPGRFSGRQFSNSRSEMNVSTLELGDSALYLCASSLAGVGPDTQYFGPGTRLTVL.

V is TRBV2 and J is TRBJ2-7; TRBD2 agrees at 7 bases. The CDR3 extends over 14 amino acids. Looked up from germline, CDR1 is SNHLY and CDR2 is FYNNEI. V shed 4 bases, J shed 4 bases, and the junction held 7 bases outside the gene matches. CDR3 in amino acids: CASSVLERGYEQYF. CDR3 nucleotide sequence: TGTGCCAGCAGTGTCCTAGAGCGGGGTTACGAGCAGTACTTC.

This clone was observed once. The V and J genes are TRBV18 and TRBJ2-3, with D perhaps TRBD2 (5 bases). Per the germline V gene, CDR1 is KGHSH and CDR2 is LQKENI. The CDR3 is made up of 13 amino acids. Trimming stripped 2 bases from V and 8 bases from J, with 11 bases between. The CDR3 coding sequence is TGTGCCAGCTCACCAATGAGGGAAGGTACGCAGTATTTT. Translation gives CASSPMREGTQYF.